The 8 T cell receptor beta chains given below trace back to one sample, sequenced in a study of T cell repertoires in cytomegalovirus infection. TCRdb ran MiXCR on the reads and lists one entry per CDR3 protein. The sample yields hundreds of thousands of distinct CDR3 sequences, under 40% seen once. Specimen: PBMCs. These receptors were taken from a human donor in good health (CMV status not recorded). Some clones in this sample may be carry-over from other donors' samples.

This clonotype was detected a few times. This chain joins TRBV28 and TRBJ2-7, with no clear D. Germline CDR1 reads MDHEN; CDR2 reads SYDVKM. CDR3 size: 14 residues. Deletions cut 0 bases from V and 4 bases from J, with 10 bases between. CDR3 sequence: CASSLWGREYEQYF. The CDR3 DNA is TGTGCCAGCAGTTTATGGGGCAGAGAATACGAGCAGTACTTC.

The chain recombines TRBV27 with TRBJ1-2; 8 bases are a match to TRBD1. After removal of 1 base from V and 6 bases from J, the junction contained 4 bases not matched to a gene. The CDR3 contains 14 residues. Germline assignment: CDR1 MNHEY and CDR2 SMNVEV (reference sequence). The CDR3: CASSLLAGQDGYTF. CDR3 DNA sequence: TGTGCCAGCAGTTTATTAGCGGGACAGGATGGCTACACCTTC.

This clonotype showed up many times. V gene TRBV28 combines with J gene TRBJ2-7; no definite D call. Germline-derived CDR1 and CDR2 are MDHEN and SYDVKM. V gave up 6 bases and J gave up 0 bases, with 12 bases separating them. The CDR3 runs 14 residues. CDR3 in DNA: TGTGCCAGCAGCTTCTTCGGCAGCTCCTACGAGCAGTACTTC. Amino acid sequence: CASSFFGSSYEQYF.

This clonotype was detected only a few times. The chain carries TRBV10-3 and TRBJ2-5, with a possible D match to TRBD1 (7 bases). Germline assignment: CDR1 ENHRY and CDR2 SYGVKD. V was shortened by 3 bases and J by 4 bases, with 15 bases between the two germline ends. The CDR3 runs 15 residues. CDR3: CAISERRGPGETQYF. DNA for the CDR3: TGTGCCATCAGTGAACGGAGGGGGCCGGGAGAGACCCAGTACTTC.

V is TRBV24-1 and J is TRBJ1-2, with D possibly TRBD1 on 5 matching bases. Per germline, CDR1 KGHDR and CDR2 SFDVKD. Trimming took off 5 bases at V and 4 bases at J, with 19 bases between the two ends. This CDR3 is 16 amino acids long. The CDR3 DNA sequence: TGTGCCACCAGTGCCCTTAGGCAGGGAGGCGGCTATGGCTACACCTTC. Encoded protein: CATSALRQGGGYGYTF.

This clonotype was recorded a few times. V is TRBV2 and J is TRBJ2-3; 10 bases map to TRBD2. Germline lookup yields CDR1 SNHLY and CDR2 FYNNEI. The junction had 6 bases not matched to a gene; V was cut back by 7 bases and J by 2 bases. The CDR3 loop spans 15 amino acids. CDR3 sequence reads: CASTTSGTNTDTQYF. The CDR3 bases are TGTGCCAGCACCACTAGCGGGACTAACACAGATACGCAGTATTTT.

V and J are TRBV5-1 and TRBJ2-7, with D perhaps matching TRBD2 (7 bases). With 0 bases removed from V and 4 bases from J, the gap between germline ends came to 20 bases. In germline, CDR1 is SGHRS, CDR2 YFSETQ. There are 17 residues in the CDR3. This CDR3 is CASSLAVGGALGYEQYF. In nucleotides, the CDR3 is TGCGCCAGCAGCTTGGCCGTTGGGGGGGCCCTGGGGTACGAGCAGTACTTC.

V is TRBV7-9 and J is TRBJ1-1; D gene unclear. This CDR3 region has 11 residues. The germline V and J ends were trimmed by 5 bases and 5 bases, with 6 bases remaining between them. The germline V gene has CDR1 SEHNR and CDR2 FQNEAQ (reference sequence). The CDR3 is CASSEVTEAFF. The CDR3 nucleotides read TGTGCCAGCAGCGAAGTAACTGAAGCTTTCTTT.